The subject of this entry is one T cell receptor beta chain. The sample originates from a study of blood T cell repertoires in COVID-19. Background on the study: PBMCs, B-cell-depleted T cells, or T cells were the source of the cDNA or gDNA that made up the material.

Original analysis: Nucleated cell counts were estimated from reference gene primer amplification. This table comes from immunoSEQ multiplex PCR, and its TCRdb copy is limited to in-frame clones, with some not included. The V and J calls and clone size are taken from that table; D and trimming were inferred from the DNA. The table has tens of thousands of clones, roughly 84% seen once. Trimming took 1 base from V and 7 from J; bases not matched to a gene: 4. In germline, CDR1 is SGHNT, CDR2 YYREEE (reference sequence). The CDR3 length is 14 residues. The chain uses TRBV5-4 and TRBJ1-4; 7 nucleotides match TRBD1. The sequence came from a man aged 45-65 years with active COVID-19. Sequences were obtained from peripheral blood. The CDR3 DNA reads as TGTGCCAGCAGCTTGTCGGCAGGGGGTGAAAAACTGTTTTTT. It is translated as CASSLSAGGEKLFF.